These 26 T cell receptor beta chains came from one sample sequenced in a study of sequential checkpoint blockade in melanoma. The treatment denotes: randomized to nivolumab then ipilimumab (arm A) or the reverse (arm B). Using immunoSEQ multiplex PCR, the repertoire was profiled, and TCRdb retains in-frame clones only, with some absent. The table includes 6,000 or so clones, around 57% detected once. The sequenced sample was CD8+ T cells sorted from blood (inferred from file names), obtained from a patient given nivolumab and ipilimumab in sequence. All receptors derive from a human donor with melanoma.

The count of this clone is one. V gene TRBV27 combines with J gene TRBJ2-1, with TRBD1 matching over 10 bases. Germline V gene data show CDR1 as MNHEY and CDR2 as SMNVEV (reference sequence). This CDR3 comprises 15 residues. V shed 2 bases, J shed 3 bases, and the junction held 1 base outside the gene matches. CDR3 region: CASSLGQGVYNEQFF. The CDR3, as DNA: TGTGCCAGCAGTTTAGGACAGGGGGTCTACAATGAGCAGTTCTTC.

The chain links TRBV27 to TRBJ1-2; D is uncertain. The V and J ends lost 5 bases and 4 bases respectively, with 14 bases between them. CDR3 length equals 14 residues. Per germline, CDR1 MNHEY and CDR2 SMNVEV (reference sequence). The CDR3: CASSRRGVSYGYTF. Here the CDR3 DNA reads TGTGCCAGCAGTCGTCGCGGGGTGTCCTATGGCTACACCTTC.

The rearrangement uses TRBV6-5 and TRBJ1-2, with 8 positions matching TRBD1. CDR1 and CDR2 from the germline V gene are MNHEY and SVGAGI. J lost 5 bases, V lost 4 bases, and 9 bases had no gene match. The CDR3 covers 15 residues. Written as DNA, the CDR3 is TGTGCCAGCAGTTTTTCAGGGGGCGCGGGATATGGCTACACCTTC. Protein sequence: CASSFSGGAGYGYTF.

The chain carries TRBV5-1 and TRBJ2-7, with 7 nucleotides matching TRBD1. The V and J ends lost 4 bases and 4 bases, in that order; junction bases with no gene match: 2. CDR3 size: 12 residues. The germline V gene encodes CDR1 SGHRS and CDR2 YFSETQ. The CDR3 DNA follows: TGCGCCAGCAGCCCGACAGGGTACGAGCAGTACTTC. It encodes CASSPTGYEQYF.

CDR3 sequence reads: CASSPSPTGSNYGYTF. CDR3 coding DNA: TGTGCCAGCAGTCCATCCCCCACCGGGTCAAACTATGGCTACACCTTC. The chain is built from TRBV27 and TRBJ1-2; no reliable D call. This CDR3 comprises 16 residues. The ends were cut back, 5 bases at V and 2 bases at J, with 18 bases in the middle. Germline assignment: CDR1 MNHEY and CDR2 SMNVEV (reference sequence).

The chain couples TRBV14 to TRBJ2-5; TRBD1 aligns across 7 bases. The last part of the DNA fits TRBJ2-7 better; the J call may be wrong. Germline V gene lookup returns CDR1 SGHDN and CDR2 FVKESK. CDR3 length equals 12 residues. CDR3 in amino acids: CASSHPGGEQYF. As DNA, the CDR3 is TGTGCCAGCAGCCACCCAGGGGGCGAGCAGTACTTC.

The chain couples TRBV19 to TRBJ2-3; the match to TRBD2 covers 10 bases. Germline V gene sequence: CDR1 LNHDA, CDR2 SQIVND (reference sequence). The CDR3 has 15 residues. With 3 bases clipped from V and 1 base from J, the junction kept 1 base outside the gene matches. CDR3 region: CASSITSGGTDTQYF. CDR3 DNA sequence: TGTGCCAGTAGTATCACTAGCGGGGGCACAGATACGCAGTATTTT.

This chain connects TRBV5-6 to TRBJ2-5; D may be TRBD2 (6 bases). The V gene's germline CDR1 is SGHDT and CDR2 YYEEEE. The CDR3 extends over 14 amino acids. V shed 0 bases and J shed 1 base, with 7 bases lying between them. CDR3 protein: CASSLAGGQETQYF. The DNA for the CDR3 is TGTGCCAGCAGCTTGGCCGGGGGCCAAGAGACCCAGTACTTC.

There are a few counts of this clone. This sequence joins TRBV10-2 and TRBJ2-7; TRBD2 might be the D (5 bases). The CDR3 runs to 15 residues. V was cut by 2 bases and J by 0 bases, with 11 bases left in between. CDR1 is WSHSY, CDR2 SAAADI, per germline. CDR3 coding DNA: TGCGCCAGCAGTGAGGAGGACTTGTCCTCCTACGAGCAGTACTTC. Amino acid sequence: CASSEEDLSSYEQYF.

The chain couples TRBV30 to TRBJ2-1; 9 bases align to TRBD2. The CDR3 sequence is 13 residues long. Trimming removed 7 bases from V and 6 bases from J; junction bases left unmatched: 7. Germline CDR1 GTSNPN, CDR2 SVGIG (reference sequence). The chain's CDR3 is CALSSGTFNEQFF. The CDR3 region has the DNA TGTGCCTTATCTAGCGGGACGTTCAATGAGCAGTTCTTC. The entire variable domain, with the rest obtained from reference TRBV30 and TRBJ2-1, is as follows: SQTIHQWPATLVQPVGSPLSLECTVEGTSNPNLYWYRQAAGRGLQLLFYSVGIGQISSEVPQNLSASRPQDRQFILSSKKLLLSDSGFYLCALSSGTFNEQFFGPGTRLTVL.

The rearrangement joins TRBV4-1 to TRBJ2-7; a possible D gene is TRBD2 (5 bases). The germline CDR1 and CDR2 sequences are MGHRA and YSYEKL. The V and J ends lost 1 base and 3 bases respectively, with 13 bases between them. The CDR3 has 15 amino acids. CDR3 sequence (DNA): TGCGCCAGCAGCCAAGCCACCGGGGTTAGCTACGAGCAGTACTTC. This encodes CASSQATGVSYEQYF.

The V call is TRBV7-2, the J call TRBJ1-2; TRBD1 might be the D (5 bases). Germline CDR1 is SGHTA and CDR2 is FQGNSA. CDR3 length equals 12 residues. The germline V and J ends were trimmed by 1 base and 8 bases, with 8 bases remaining between them. As DNA, the CDR3 is TGTGCCAGCAGCTTAGGGCGGGACGGCTACACCTTC. This codes for CASSLGRDGYTF.

The chain is built from TRBV4-3 and TRBJ1-2; 8 nucleotides agree with TRBD1. There are 15 residues in the CDR3. Germline trimming cut 0 bases from V and 6 bases from J; bases unmatched to any gene: 6. CDR1 LGHNA and CDR2 YSLEER come from the germline V gene. CDR3 loop: CASSQETGVYDGYTF. DNA of the CDR3: TGCGCCAGCAGCCAAGAGACAGGGGTTTATGATGGCTACACCTTC.

This clone appeared a few times. The J gene is TRBJ2-7, the V gene TRBV7-8, with D perhaps TRBD1 (6 bases). Germline CDR1 and CDR2: SGHVS and FQNEAQ. V shed 2 bases and J shed 2 bases, with 10 bases lying between them. The CDR3 loop spans 14 amino acids. CDR3 residues: CASSLPGQPYEQYF. The CDR3 nucleotides are TGTGCCAGCAGCTTACCAGGACAGCCCTACGAGCAGTACTTC. Combining the CDR3 with reference TRBV7-8 and TRBJ2-7 gives the whole variable domain GAGVSQSPRYKVAKRGQDVALRCDPISGHVSLFWYQQALGQGPEFLTYFQNEAQLDKSGLPSDRFFAERPEGSVSTLKIQRTQQEDSAVYLCASSLPGQPYEQYFGPGTRLTVT.

The J gene is TRBJ2-2, the V gene TRBV29-1, with D hard to call. Trimming left V 4 bases short and J 4 bases short, with 7 bases between. This CDR3 is 12 amino acids long. The V gene's germline CDR1 is SQVTM and CDR2 ANQGSEA. In nucleotides, the CDR3 is TGCAGCGTTGTTCCTAGCACCGGGGAGCTGTTTTTT. It translates to CSVVPSTGELFF.

This clone turned up a few times. V is TRBV7-3 and J is TRBJ2-3, with 8 bases aligning to TRBD2. The CDR3 runs to 16 residues. Germline values: CDR1 SGHTA, CDR2 FQGTGA. V was pared by 5 bases and J by 2 bases, with 9 bases of the junction left unmatched. The CDR3 sequence is CASSPEAGAFTDTQYF. The CDR3 region has the DNA TGTGCCAGCAGCCCCGAAGCGGGGGCTTTCACAGATACGCAGTATTTT.

V is TRBV11-2 and J is TRBJ2-4; possibly TRBD1 for D (5 bases). V was trimmed by 5 bases and J by 5 bases, leaving 13 bases between them. CDR3 length: 14 residues. Germline CDR1 reads SGHAT; CDR2 reads FQNNGV. CDR3 residues: CASSPLDSENIQYF. CDR3 DNA sequence: TGTGCCAGCAGCCCCCTTGACAGTGAAAACATTCAGTACTTC.

CDR3 protein: CASSPGTLVNEQYF. DNA of the CDR3: TGTGCCAGCAGCCCCGGGACTTTGGTCAACGAGCAGTACTTC. The genes are TRBV5-6 and TRBJ2-7; D perhaps matches TRBD2 (6 bases). Germline CDR1 SGHDT, CDR2 YYEEEE. Trimming removed 4 bases from V and 5 bases from J, with 16 bases in between. The CDR3 is 14 amino acids.

V is TRBV4-1 and J is TRBJ2-7; 8 positions match TRBD2. V was pared by 1 base and J by 6 bases, with 8 bases of the junction left unmatched. The germline V gene has CDR1 MGHRA and CDR2 YSYEKL. CDR3 length equals 15 residues. CDR3 nucleotides: TGCGCCAGCAGCCAAGCGGGACTAGAGGCTGGCGAGCAGTACTTC. Its protein product is CASSQAGLEAGEQYF.

The chain uses TRBV7-9 and TRBJ1-1; a possible D gene is TRBD1 (6 bases). The V gene lost 5 bases and the J gene lost 4 bases, with 17 bases spanning the gap. The CDR3 loop spans 15 amino acids. Germline CDR1 is SEHNR and CDR2 is FQNEAQ (reference sequence). CDR3 sequence: CASSRSQSRGTEAFF. The DNA for the CDR3 is TGTGCCAGCAGCCGCAGCCAAAGCAGGGGCACTGAAGCTTTCTTT.

The V and J genes are TRBV5-6 and TRBJ1-1; TRBD1 aligns across 7 bases. With 2 bases clipped from V and 1 base from J, the junction kept 14 bases outside the gene matches. This CDR3 spans 18 amino acids. The germline CDR1 and CDR2 sequences are SGHDT and YYEEEE. CDR3: CASSFPFRGDPKNTEAFF. The DNA of the CDR3 is TGTGCCAGCAGCTTCCCCTTCAGGGGGGACCCGAAGAACACTGAAGCTTTCTTT.

The V gene is TRBV7-8, the J gene TRBJ2-3; 8 nucleotides line up with TRBD2. The CDR3 is 20 amino acids. The germline gives CDR1 SGHVS, CDR2 FQNEAQ. V shed 1 base, J shed 0 bases, and the junction held 15 bases outside the gene matches. CDR3 DNA sequence: TGTGCCAGCAGCTTAGGCCTGTTTAATATCGGGAGGGTTAGCACAGATACGCAGTATTTT. Protein sequence: CASSLGLFNIGRVSTDTQYF. Combining the CDR3 with reference TRBV7-8 and TRBJ2-3 gives the whole variable domain GAGVSQSPRYKVAKRGQDVALRCDPISGHVSLFWYQQALGQGPEFLTYFQNEAQLDKSGLPSDRFFAERPEGSVSTLKIQRTQQEDSAVYLCASSLGLFNIGRVSTDTQYFGPGTRLTVL.

The V and J genes are TRBV5-1 and TRBJ2-2; D ambiguous. V lost 0 bases to trimming and J lost 4 bases, with 10 bases between them. Germline V gene sequence: CDR1 SGHRS, CDR2 YFSETQ. The CDR3 loop spans 15 amino acids. CDR3: CASSLGLVVTGELFF. The DNA for the CDR3 is TGCGCCAGCAGCTTGGGCCTAGTCGTCACCGGGGAGCTGTTTTTT. The full variable domain, with the rest looked up from reference TRBV5-1 and TRBJ2-2, is KAGVTQTPRYLIKTRGQQVTLSCSPISGHRSVSWYQQTPGQGLQFLFEYFSETQRNKGNFPGRFSGRQFSNSRSEMNVSTLELGDSALYLCASSLGLVVTGELFFGEGSRLTVL.

This clone showed up just a few times. The rearrangement uses TRBV5-4 and TRBJ2-1, with D possibly matching TRBD2 (6 bases). The length of the CDR3 is 13 residues. Germline CDR1 and CDR2: SGHNT and YYREEE (reference sequence). Trimming pared 0 bases from V and 9 bases from J, leaving 10 bases between. CDR3 residues: CASSLGREFEQFF. In DNA form, the CDR3 reads TGTGCCAGCAGCTTGGGGCGGGAATTTGAGCAGTTCTTC.

The V and J genes are TRBV7-7 and TRBJ2-1, with D tentatively TRBD2 (5 bases). The CDR3 consists of 15 residues. The V gene's germline CDR1 is SSHAT and CDR2 FNYEAQ (reference sequence). Trimming shortened V by 2 bases and J by 8 bases, and 16 bases separated the two germline ends. The CDR3 DNA follows: TGTGCCAGCAGCTTATCACTAGGCGTTATCGATGAGCAGTTCTTC. It specifies CASSLSLGVIDEQFF.

This clone was seen more than once but under ten times. As DNA, the CDR3 is TGCGCCAGCAGCCAAAACAGGGAAGAGACCCAGTACTTC. Encoded protein: CASSQNREETQYF. The chain joins TRBV4-3 to TRBJ2-5, with a possible D match to TRBD1 (6 bases). The V gene's germline CDR1 is LGHNA and CDR2 YSLEER. V was clipped by 2 bases and J by 3 bases, with 7 bases between them. CDR3 length: 13 amino acids.